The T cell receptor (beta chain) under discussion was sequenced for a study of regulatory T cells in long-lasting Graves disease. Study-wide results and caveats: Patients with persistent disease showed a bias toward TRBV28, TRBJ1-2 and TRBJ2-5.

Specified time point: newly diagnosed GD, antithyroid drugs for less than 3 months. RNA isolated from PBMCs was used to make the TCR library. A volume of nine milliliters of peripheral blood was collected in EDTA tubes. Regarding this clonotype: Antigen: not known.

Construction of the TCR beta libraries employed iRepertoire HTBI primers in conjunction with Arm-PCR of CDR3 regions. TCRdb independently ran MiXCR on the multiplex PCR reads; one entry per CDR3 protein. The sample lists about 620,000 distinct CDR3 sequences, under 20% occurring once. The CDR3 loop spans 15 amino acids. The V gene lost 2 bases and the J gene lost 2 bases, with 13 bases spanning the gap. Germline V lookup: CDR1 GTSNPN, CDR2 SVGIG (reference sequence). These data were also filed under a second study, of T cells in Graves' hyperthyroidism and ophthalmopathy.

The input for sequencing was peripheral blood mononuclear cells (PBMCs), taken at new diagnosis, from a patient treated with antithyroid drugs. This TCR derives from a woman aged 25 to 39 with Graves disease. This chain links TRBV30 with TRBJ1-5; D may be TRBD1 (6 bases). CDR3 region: CAWSQGGIGNQPQHF. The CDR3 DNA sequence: TGTGCCTGGAGTCAAGGGGGTATCGGCAATCAGCCCCAGCATTTT.